One sample yielded the 27 T cell receptor beta chains listed below, sequenced in a study of neoadjuvant nivolumab and ipilimumab in lung cancer. The assay was immunoSEQ multiplex PCR, and TCRdb's table has in-frame clones only and misses some. The sample carries roughly 28,000 clones, 83% recorded once. The sample in question was tumor tissue, obtained after neoadjuvant nivolumab, alone or with ipilimumab, at or shortly before surgery. These receptors originate from an adult with non-small cell lung cancer.

The chain uses TRBV19 and TRBJ2-3; TRBD2 aligns across 10 bases. V dropped 5 bases and J dropped 4; count of bases not matched to a gene: 6. The CDR3 runs to 15 residues. Germline V CDR1 and CDR2: LNHDA, SQIVND (reference sequence). The CDR3 spells CASSALAGLADTQYF. CDR3 DNA: TGTGCCAGTAGTGCACTAGCGGGGTTGGCAGATACGCAGTATTTT.

This clone was seen once. This chain connects TRBV2 to TRBJ2-1; D is ambiguous. CDR1 is SNHLY and CDR2 is FYNNEI in the germline V gene. V lost 7 bases to trimming and J lost 6 bases, with 7 bases between them. The CDR3 length is 11 residues. The CDR3 DNA is TGTGCCAGCAATGGCTTCAATGAGCAGTTCTTC. Translated, it gives CASNGFNEQFF.

By share, this clone ranks as medium-sized. V usage is TRBV19 and J usage is TRBJ2-3; D unresolved. V was clipped by 5 bases and J by 8 bases, with 14 bases between them. This CDR3 contains 13 residues. Germline CDR1 is LNHDA and CDR2 is SQIVND (reference sequence). The CDR3, as DNA: TGTGCCAGTAGTTTACCGACCGCGGTTACGCAGTATTTT. This gives the protein CASSLPTAVTQYF.

This chain links TRBV2 with TRBJ2-3; 10 bases agree with TRBD1. CDR3 size: 15 residues. In germline, CDR1 is SNHLY, CDR2 FYNNEI. The ends lost 0 bases at V and 4 bases at J; junction bases unmatched: 1. The DNA for the CDR3 is TGTGCCAGCAGTGAAGCTGGACAGGGGGCAGATACGCAGTATTTT. It yields the protein CASSEAGQGADTQYF.

The chain recombines TRBV2 with TRBJ1-5; D gene ambiguous. Trimming stripped 2 bases from V and 2 bases from J, with 7 bases between. The CDR3 consists of 14 residues. Germline-derived CDR1 and CDR2 are SNHLY and FYNNEI. In DNA form, the CDR3 reads TGTGCCAGCAGTGAACAGATCGGCAATCAGCCCCAGCATTTT. It translates to CASSEQIGNQPQHF.

The rearrangement links TRBV11-2 to TRBJ2-7; D not resolved. Germline CDR1 is SGHAT and CDR2 is FQNNGV. The germline V and J ends were trimmed by 5 bases and 9 bases, with 14 bases remaining between them. The CDR3 sequence is 12 residues long. CDR3 coding DNA: TGTGCCAGCAGCCGATCGGCGGTGAGGCAGTACTTC. It translates to CASSRSAVRQYF.

V is TRBV7-2 and J is TRBJ1-1, with D maybe TRBD1 (6 bases). The V and J ends lost 5 bases and 3 bases respectively, with 10 bases between them. CDR3 length: 13 amino acids. Germline lookup yields CDR1 SGHTA and CDR2 FQGNSA. The CDR3 loop reads CASSRGGDTEAFF. The CDR3 bases are TGTGCCAGCAGCCGAGGGGGGGACACTGAAGCTTTCTTT.

The sample holds one count of this clone. The gene calls are TRBV16 and TRBJ1-2, with D unclear. V dropped 2 bases and J dropped 7 bases, with 11 bases sitting between them. Germline V gene lookup returns CDR1 KGHSY and CDR2 FQNENV. The CDR3 spans 13 residues. CDR3 region: CASSQGVGPGYTF. CDR3 DNA sequence: TGTGCCAGCAGCCAAGGTGTAGGGCCTGGCTACACCTTC.

This chain uses TRBV2 with TRBJ1-6; possible D gene TRBD1, 6 bases. Trimming left V 7 bases short and J 10 bases short, with 14 bases between. CDR1 SNHLY and CDR2 FYNNEI come from the germline V gene. This CDR3 comprises 13 residues. This CDR3 reads CASTLDQGSPLHF. DNA for the CDR3: TGTGCCAGCACTTTGGATCAGGGGTCACCCCTCCACTTT.

J is TRBJ2-1 and V is TRBV6-5; possibly TRBD1 or TRBD2 for D (5 bases each). The germline V and J ends were trimmed by 6 bases and 4 bases, with 10 bases remaining between them. The CDR3 contains 13 residues. Germline V gene sequence: CDR1 MNHEY, CDR2 SVGAGI. The CDR3, as DNA: TGTGCCAGCAGAGGGACGGGTTACAATGAGCAGTTCTTC. It specifies CASRGTGYNEQFF.

The rearrangement uses TRBV6-5 and TRBJ1-1, with 8 bases fitting TRBD1. The CDR3 length is 15 residues. Trimming removed 4 bases from V and 3 bases from J; junction bases left unmatched: 7. The germline V gene has CDR1 MNHEY and CDR2 SVGAGI. The CDR3 region has the DNA TGTGCCAGCAGTTTGCATCAGACAGGGGACACTGAAGCTTTCTTT. Amino acids: CASSLHQTGDTEAFF.

The chain uses TRBV7-9 and TRBJ1-2; D is uncertain. Germline CDR1 and CDR2: SEHNR and FQNEAQ (reference sequence). The CDR3 runs to 13 residues. V gave up 11 bases and J gave up 4 bases, with 17 bases separating them. CDR3 amino acids: CAASFGYSYGYTF. CDR3 bases: TGTGCCGCTTCCTTCGGGTATAGCTATGGCTACACCTTC.

This rearrangement joins TRBV14 to TRBJ2-7, with TRBD2 identical over 12 bases. This CDR3 is 14 amino acids long. CDR1 SGHDN and CDR2 FVKESK come from the germline V gene. The trim removed 2 bases at V and 10 bases at J, leaving 6 bases unmatched. Here the CDR3 DNA reads TGTGCCAGCAGCCAACTCCTAGCGGGAGGGAAACAGTACTTC. Translating gives CASSQLLAGGKQYF. The full variable domain, completed using reference TRBV14 and TRBJ2-7, is EAGVTQFPSHSVIEKGQTVTLRCDPISGHDNLYWYRRVMGKEIKFLLHFVKESKQDESGMPNNRFLAERTGGTYSTLKVQPAELEDSGVYFCASSQLLAGGKQYFGPGTRLTVT.

The chain carries TRBV11-3 and TRBJ2-1, with TRBD1 as a possible D gene (5 bases). This CDR3 region has 12 residues. Trimming took 6 bases from V and 7 from J, leaving 10 bases between them. Per the germline V gene, CDR1 is SGHNT and CDR2 is YENEEA. This CDR3 is CASRDGHNEQFF. The CDR3 nucleotides read TGTGCCAGCAGAGACGGACATAATGAGCAGTTCTTC.

The J gene is TRBJ1-2, the V gene TRBV20-1; TRBD1 matches 7 bases. The germline V gene encodes CDR1 DFQATT and CDR2 SNEGSKA (reference sequence). J was trimmed by 14 bases and V by 1 base; bases with no gene match: 7. The length of the CDR3 is 11 residues. DNA of the CDR3: TGCAGTGCTAGAGCCTACAGGGGTAGTACCTTC. Translating it yields CSARAYRGSTF.

The chain is built from TRBV15 and TRBJ2-7; 11 positions match TRBD1. This CDR3 is 17 amino acids long. V lost 5 bases and J lost 6; bases outside the gene matches: 15. Germline V CDR1 and CDR2: LNHNV, YYDKDF (reference sequence). The CDR3 sequence: CATSLEEPGQGAAEQYF. DNA for the CDR3: TGTGCCACCAGCTTAGAAGAGCCAGGACAGGGGGCAGCCGAGCAGTACTTC.

The V and J genes are TRBV5-5 and TRBJ2-4; D ambiguous. The length of the CDR3 is 16 residues. Germline V lookup: CDR1 SGHKS, CDR2 YYEKEE (reference sequence). Between the trimmed V and J ends, which lost 0 bases and 0 bases, there was a span of 10 bases. The CDR3 DNA reads TGTGCCAGCAGCTTGGGACCAAGCGTAGCCAAAAACATTCAGTACTTC. This codes for CASSLGPSVAKNIQYF.

This clone is labeled as medium-sized. The chain has TRBV19 and TRBJ1-5; tentatively, D is TRBD1 (6 bases). Trimming removed 5 bases from V and 4 bases from J, with 12 bases in between. The CDR3 runs to 14 residues. CDR1 and CDR2 (germline): LNHDA, SQIVND (reference sequence). The CDR3, as DNA: TGTGCCAGTAGTGGGGGCTTCCTTAATCAGCCCCAGCATTTT. This sequence encodes CASSGGFLNQPQHF. Supplemented by reference TRBV19 and TRBJ1-5, the full variable domain reads DGGITQSPKYLFRKEGQNVTLSCEQNLNHDAMYWYRQDPGQGLRLIYYSQIVNDFQKGDIAEGYSVSREKKESFPLTVTSAQKNPTAFYLCASSGGFLNQPQHFGDGTRLSIL.

The chain joins TRBV2 to TRBJ1-1; TRBD1 might be the D (6 bases). This CDR3 has 14 amino acids. The germline CDR1 and CDR2 sequences are SNHLY and FYNNEI. The germline V and J ends were trimmed by 8 bases and 4 bases, with 17 bases remaining between them. The CDR3 sequence: CASYPGGQSTEAFF. The CDR3 DNA reads TGTGCCAGCTACCCCGGGGGCCAGAGCACTGAAGCTTTCTTT.

The chain recombines TRBV18 with TRBJ2-1; D is unresolved. The V end lost 4 bases, the J end lost 7 bases, and 11 bases lay between the germline ends. Germline-derived CDR1 and CDR2 are KGHSH and LQKENI. The CDR3 runs 13 residues. The CDR3 here is CASSLGAGNEQFF. The DNA for the CDR3 is TGTGCCAGCTCACTTGGTGCCGGTAATGAGCAGTTCTTC.

The chain joins TRBV13 to TRBJ1-6; D is ambiguous. V gave up 7 bases and J gave up 0 bases, with 7 bases separating them. The V gene's germline CDR1 is PRHDT and CDR2 FYEKMQ (reference sequence). CDR3 length equals 14 residues. The chain's CDR3 is CASTPGSYNSPLHF. The DNA for the CDR3 is TGTGCCAGCACCCCGGGCTCCTATAATTCACCCCTCCACTTT.

The chain carries TRBV2 and TRBJ1-5; D is perhaps TRBD1 (6 bases). CDR1 is SNHLY, CDR2 FYNNEI, per germline. This CDR3 region has 14 residues. V shed 10 bases and J shed 1 base, with 14 bases lying between them. The CDR3 nucleotides are TGTGCCACGCGGGGGCGGATGAGCAATCAGCCCCAGCATTTT. Its translation: CATRGRMSNQPQHF.

The CDR3 nucleotides are TGTGCCAGTAGTATTTCCAGGGGGAACACTGAAGCTTTCTTT. Translated: CASSISRGNTEAFF. The chain recombines TRBV19 with TRBJ1-1; possible D gene TRBD1, 6 bases. V lost 3 bases to trimming and J lost 1 base, with 9 bases between them. Germline-derived CDR1 and CDR2 are LNHDA and SQIVND (reference sequence). The CDR3 is 14 residues long.

The chain has TRBV28 and TRBJ2-5; 9 bases line up with TRBD1. CDR3 length: 15 amino acids. Trimming at V came to 5 bases and at J to 5 bases, leaving 9 bases not matched to a gene. The germline CDR1 and CDR2 sequences are MDHEN and SYDVKM. CDR3 protein: CASSPADRGWETQYF. The CDR3 region has the DNA TGTGCCAGCAGTCCCGCGGACAGGGGCTGGGAGACCCAGTACTTC.

The CDR3 bases are TGCGCCAGCAGCCAAGATCCCAAGAAAGGGAATCGGCACACTGAAGCTTTCTTT. This encodes CASSQDPKKGNRHTEAFF. V gene TRBV4-3 combines with J gene TRBJ1-1; no definite D call. CDR1 and CDR2 (germline): LGHNA, YSLEER. The CDR3 has 18 residues. V shed 0 bases and J shed 3 bases, with 20 bases lying between them.

In DNA form, the CDR3 reads TGTGCCAGCAGTGTAAGACAGGGGAGGCCCTACGAGCAGTACTTC. It encodes CASSVRQGRPYEQYF. The chain recombines TRBV2 with TRBJ2-7, with 8 bases identical to TRBD1. The CDR3 runs to 15 residues. Germline V gives CDR1 SNHLY, CDR2 FYNNEI. V lost 4 bases to trimming and J lost 2 bases; unmatched junction nucleotides: 7.

The chain combines TRBV5-6 with TRBJ2-7; D is ambiguous. Trimming removed 5 bases from V and 4 bases from J, with 13 bases in between. This CDR3 comprises 13 residues. In germline, CDR1 is SGHDT, CDR2 YYEEEE. This CDR3 is CASRDYMRYEQYF. The CDR3 DNA sequence: TGTGCCAGCAGAGATTACATGCGATACGAGCAGTACTTC. Looking up the rest from reference TRBV5-6 and TRBJ2-7 gives the full variable domain: DAGVTQSPTHLIKTRGQQVTLRCSPKSGHDTVSWYQQALGQGPQFIFQYYEEEERQRGNFPDRFSGHQFPNYSSELNVNALLLGDSALYLCASRDYMRYEQYFGPGTRLTVT.